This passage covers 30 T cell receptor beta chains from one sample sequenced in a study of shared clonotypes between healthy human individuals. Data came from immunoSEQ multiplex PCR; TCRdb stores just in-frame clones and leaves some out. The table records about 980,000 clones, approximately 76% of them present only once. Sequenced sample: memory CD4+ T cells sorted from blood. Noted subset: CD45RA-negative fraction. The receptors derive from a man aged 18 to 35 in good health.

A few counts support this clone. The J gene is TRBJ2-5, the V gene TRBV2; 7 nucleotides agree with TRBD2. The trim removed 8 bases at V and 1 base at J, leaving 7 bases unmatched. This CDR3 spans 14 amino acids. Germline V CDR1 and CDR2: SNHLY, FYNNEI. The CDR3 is CASLWRGTQETQYF. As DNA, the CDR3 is TGTGCCAGCCTCTGGCGGGGGACCCAAGAGACCCAGTACTTC. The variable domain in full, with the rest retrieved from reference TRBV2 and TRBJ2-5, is EPEVTQTPSHQVTQMGQEVILRCVPISNHLYFYWYRQILGQKVEFLVSFYNNEISEKSEIFDDQFSVERPDGSNFTLKIRSTKLEDSAMYFCASLWRGTQETQYFGPGTRLLVL.

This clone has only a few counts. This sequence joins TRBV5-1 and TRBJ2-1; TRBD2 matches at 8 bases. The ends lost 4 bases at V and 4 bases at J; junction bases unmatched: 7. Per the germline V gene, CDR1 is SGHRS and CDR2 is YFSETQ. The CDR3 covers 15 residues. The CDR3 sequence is CASSVAASGYNEQFF. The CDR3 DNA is TGCGCCAGCAGCGTTGCGGCTAGCGGGTACAATGAGCAGTTCTTC.

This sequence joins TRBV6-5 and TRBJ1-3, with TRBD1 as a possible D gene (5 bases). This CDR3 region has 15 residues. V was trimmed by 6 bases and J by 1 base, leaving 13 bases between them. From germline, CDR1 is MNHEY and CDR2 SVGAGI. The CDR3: CASSPVGGSGNTIYF. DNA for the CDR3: TGTGCCAGCAGCCCAGTTGGGGGGTCTGGAAACACCATATATTTT.

The CDR3 spells CASSEGGVSGNTIYF. The CDR3 DNA is TGTGCCAGCAGCGAAGGGGGTGTCTCTGGAAACACCATATATTTT. This sequence joins TRBV9 and TRBJ1-3; tentative D call: TRBD1 (6 bases). V shed 3 bases and J shed 0 bases, with 10 bases lying between them. Germline-derived CDR1 and CDR2 are SGDLS and YYNGEE. This CDR3 has 15 residues.

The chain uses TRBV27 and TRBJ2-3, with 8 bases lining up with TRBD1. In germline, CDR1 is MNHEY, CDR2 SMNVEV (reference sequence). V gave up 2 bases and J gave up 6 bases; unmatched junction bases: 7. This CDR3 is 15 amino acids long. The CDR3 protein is CASSLGRQGKDTQYF. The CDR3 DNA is TGTGCCAGCAGTTTAGGTCGACAGGGGAAGGATACGCAGTATTTT.

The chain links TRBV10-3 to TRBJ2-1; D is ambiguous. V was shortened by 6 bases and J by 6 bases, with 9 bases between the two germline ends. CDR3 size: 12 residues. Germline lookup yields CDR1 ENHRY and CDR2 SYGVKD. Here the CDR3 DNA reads TGTGCCATCAGCTTGGAAGGCAATGAGCAGTTCTTC. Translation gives CAISLEGNEQFF.

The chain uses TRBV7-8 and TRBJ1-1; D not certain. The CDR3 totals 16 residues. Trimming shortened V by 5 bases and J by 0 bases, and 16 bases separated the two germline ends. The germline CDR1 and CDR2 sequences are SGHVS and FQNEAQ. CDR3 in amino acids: CASSPPGRPMNTEAFF. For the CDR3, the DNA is TGTGCCAGCAGCCCCCCCGGGCGGCCGATGAACACTGAAGCTTTCTTT.

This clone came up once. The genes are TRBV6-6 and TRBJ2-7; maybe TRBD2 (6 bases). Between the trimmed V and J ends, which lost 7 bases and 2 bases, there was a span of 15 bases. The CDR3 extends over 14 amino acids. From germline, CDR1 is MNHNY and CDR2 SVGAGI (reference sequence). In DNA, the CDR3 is TGTGCCAGCACCCACGGGGGTCGGGCCTACGAGCAGTACTTC. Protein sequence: CASTHGGRAYEQYF.

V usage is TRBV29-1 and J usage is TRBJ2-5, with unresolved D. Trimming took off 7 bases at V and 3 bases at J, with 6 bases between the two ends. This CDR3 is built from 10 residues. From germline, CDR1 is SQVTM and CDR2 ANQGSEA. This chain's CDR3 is CSATEETQYF. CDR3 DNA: TGCAGCGCTACGGAAGAGACCCAGTACTTC.

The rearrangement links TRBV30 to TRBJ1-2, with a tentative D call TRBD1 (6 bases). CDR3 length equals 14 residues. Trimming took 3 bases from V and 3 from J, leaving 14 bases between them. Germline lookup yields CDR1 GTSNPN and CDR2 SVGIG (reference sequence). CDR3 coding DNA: TGTGCCTGGAGCTCCGGCAGGGGCTACTATGGCTACACCTTC. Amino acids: CAWSSGRGYYGYTF.

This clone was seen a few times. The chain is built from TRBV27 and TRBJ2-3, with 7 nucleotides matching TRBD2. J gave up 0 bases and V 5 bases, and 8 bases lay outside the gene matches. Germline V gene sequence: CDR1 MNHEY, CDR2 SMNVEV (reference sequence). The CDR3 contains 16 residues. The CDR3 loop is CASSRGEEKSTDTQYF. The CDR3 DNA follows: TGTGCCAGCAGTCGGGGGGAGGAGAAGAGCACAGATACGCAGTATTTT.

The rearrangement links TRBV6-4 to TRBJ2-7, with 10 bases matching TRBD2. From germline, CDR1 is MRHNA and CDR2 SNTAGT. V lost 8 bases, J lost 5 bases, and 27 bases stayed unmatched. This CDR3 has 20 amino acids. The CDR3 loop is CASGPSGCGDPEREGDEQYF. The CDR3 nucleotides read TGTGCCAGCGGCCCTAGTGGGTGCGGGGACCCTGAGCGGGAGGGCGACGAGCAGTACTTC.

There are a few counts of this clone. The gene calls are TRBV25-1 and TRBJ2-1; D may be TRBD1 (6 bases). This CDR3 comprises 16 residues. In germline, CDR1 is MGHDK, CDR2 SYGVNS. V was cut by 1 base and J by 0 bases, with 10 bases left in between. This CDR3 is CASSEFRGSSYNEQFF. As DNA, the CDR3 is TGTGCCAGCAGTGAATTCAGGGGTAGCTCCTACAATGAGCAGTTCTTC.

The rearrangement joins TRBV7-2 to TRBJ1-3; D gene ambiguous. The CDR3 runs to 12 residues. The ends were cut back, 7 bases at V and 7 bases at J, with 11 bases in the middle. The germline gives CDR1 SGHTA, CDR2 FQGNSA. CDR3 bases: TGTGCCAGCACCCCCGTCAGCAACACCATATATTTT. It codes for CASTPVSNTIYF. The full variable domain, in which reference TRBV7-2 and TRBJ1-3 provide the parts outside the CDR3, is GAGVSQSPSNKVTEKGKDVELRCDPISGHTALYWYRQSLGQGLEFLIYFQGNSAPDKSGLPSDRFSAERTGGSVSTLTIQRTQQEDSAVYLCASTPVSNTIYFGEGSWLTVV.

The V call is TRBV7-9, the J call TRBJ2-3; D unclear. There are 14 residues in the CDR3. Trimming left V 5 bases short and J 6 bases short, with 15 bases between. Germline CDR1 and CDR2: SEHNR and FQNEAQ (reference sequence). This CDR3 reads CASSLTSFRDTQYF. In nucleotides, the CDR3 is TGTGCCAGCAGCCTGACCTCTTTTAGGGATACGCAGTATTTT.

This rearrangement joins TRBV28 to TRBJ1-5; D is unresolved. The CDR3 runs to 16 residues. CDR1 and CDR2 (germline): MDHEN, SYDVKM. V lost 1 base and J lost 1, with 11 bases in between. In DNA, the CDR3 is TGTGCCAGCAGTTTATCGAAGGGAAAAAGCAATCAGCCCCAGCATTTT. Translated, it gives CASSLSKGKSNQPQHF.

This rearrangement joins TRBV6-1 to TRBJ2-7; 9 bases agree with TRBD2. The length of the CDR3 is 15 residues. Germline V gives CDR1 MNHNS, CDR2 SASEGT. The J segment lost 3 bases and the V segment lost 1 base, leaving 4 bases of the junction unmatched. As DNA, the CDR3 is TGTGCCAGCAGTGAAGGAGGTAGCGGGGGCTACGAGCAGTACTTC. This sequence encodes CASSEGGSGGYEQYF.

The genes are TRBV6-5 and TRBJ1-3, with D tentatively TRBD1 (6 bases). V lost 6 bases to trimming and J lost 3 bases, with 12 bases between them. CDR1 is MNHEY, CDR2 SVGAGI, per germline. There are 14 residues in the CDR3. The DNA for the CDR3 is TGTGCCAGCAGGAAACAGGGAGGTGGAAACACCATATATTTT. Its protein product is CASRKQGGGNTIYF.

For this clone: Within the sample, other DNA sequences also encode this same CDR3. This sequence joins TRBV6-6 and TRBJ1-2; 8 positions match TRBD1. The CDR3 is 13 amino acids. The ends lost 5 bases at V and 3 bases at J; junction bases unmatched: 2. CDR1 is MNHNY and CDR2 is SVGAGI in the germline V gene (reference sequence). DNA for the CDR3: TGTGCCAGCAGTCCGACAGGGGACTATGGCTACACCTTC. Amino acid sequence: CASSPTGDYGYTF.

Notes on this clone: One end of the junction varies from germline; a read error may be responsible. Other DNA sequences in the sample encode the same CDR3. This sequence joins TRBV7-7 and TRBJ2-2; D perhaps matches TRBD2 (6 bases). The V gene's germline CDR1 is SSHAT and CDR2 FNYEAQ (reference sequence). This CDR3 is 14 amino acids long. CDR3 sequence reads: CASSLAAGTGELFF. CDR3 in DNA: TGTGCTAGCAGCTTAGCGGCCGGGACCGGGGAGCTGTTTTTT.

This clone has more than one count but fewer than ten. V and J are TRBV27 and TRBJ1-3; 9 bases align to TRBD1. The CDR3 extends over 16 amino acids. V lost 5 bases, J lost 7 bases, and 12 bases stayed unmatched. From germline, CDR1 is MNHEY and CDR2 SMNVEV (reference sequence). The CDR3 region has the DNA TGTGCCAGCAGTCCTAGTTGGGACAGGGTTGGGAACACCATATATTTT. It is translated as CASSPSWDRVGNTIYF.

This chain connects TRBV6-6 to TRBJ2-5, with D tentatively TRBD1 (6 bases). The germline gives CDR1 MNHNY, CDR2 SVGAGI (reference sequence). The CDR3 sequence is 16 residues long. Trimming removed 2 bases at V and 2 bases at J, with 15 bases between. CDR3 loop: CASSYPRGLGQETQYF. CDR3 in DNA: TGTGCCAGCAGTTACCCCAGGGGATTGGGACAAGAGACCCAGTACTTC.

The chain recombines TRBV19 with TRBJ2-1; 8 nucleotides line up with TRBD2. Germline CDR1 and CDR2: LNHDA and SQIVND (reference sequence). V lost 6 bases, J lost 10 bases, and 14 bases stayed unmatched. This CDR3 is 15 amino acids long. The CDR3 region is CASSTGASGFREQFF. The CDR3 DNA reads TGTGCCAGTAGCACCGGGGCTAGCGGGTTTCGGGAGCAGTTCTTC.

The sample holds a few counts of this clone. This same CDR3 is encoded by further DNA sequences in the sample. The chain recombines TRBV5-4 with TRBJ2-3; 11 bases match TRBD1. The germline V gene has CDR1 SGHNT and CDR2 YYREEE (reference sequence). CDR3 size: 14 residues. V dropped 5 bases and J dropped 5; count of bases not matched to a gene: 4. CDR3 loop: CASSPDRGRDTQYF. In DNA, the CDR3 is TGTGCCAGCAGTCCGGACAGGGGGCGAGATACGCAGTATTTT.

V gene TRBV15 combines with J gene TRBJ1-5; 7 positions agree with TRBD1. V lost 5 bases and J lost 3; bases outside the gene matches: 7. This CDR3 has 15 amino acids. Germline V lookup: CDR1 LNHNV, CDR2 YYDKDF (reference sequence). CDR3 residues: CATSPGQVYNQPQHF. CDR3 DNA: TGTGCCACCAGCCCCGGACAGGTGTACAATCAGCCCCAGCATTTT. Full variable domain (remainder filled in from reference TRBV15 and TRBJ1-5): DAMVIQNPRYQVTQFGKPVTLSCSQTLNHNVMYWYQQKSSQAPKLLFHYYDKDFNNEADTPDNFQSRRPNTSFCFLDIRSPGLGDTAMYLCATSPGQVYNQPQHFGDGTRLSIL.

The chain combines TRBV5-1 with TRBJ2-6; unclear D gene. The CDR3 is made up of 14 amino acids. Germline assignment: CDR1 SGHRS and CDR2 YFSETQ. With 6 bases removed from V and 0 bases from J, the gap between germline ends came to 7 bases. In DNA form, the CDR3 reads TGCGCCAGCATCGACGTCTCTGGGGCCAACGTCCTGACTTTC. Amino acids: CASIDVSGANVLTF.

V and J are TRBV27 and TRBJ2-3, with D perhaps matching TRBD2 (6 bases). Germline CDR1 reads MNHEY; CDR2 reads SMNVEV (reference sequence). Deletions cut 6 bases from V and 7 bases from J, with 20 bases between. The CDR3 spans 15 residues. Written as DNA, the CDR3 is TGTGCCAGCAGGCGTTCTGGGACTTCGCAAAATACGCAGTATTTT. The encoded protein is CASRRSGTSQNTQYF.

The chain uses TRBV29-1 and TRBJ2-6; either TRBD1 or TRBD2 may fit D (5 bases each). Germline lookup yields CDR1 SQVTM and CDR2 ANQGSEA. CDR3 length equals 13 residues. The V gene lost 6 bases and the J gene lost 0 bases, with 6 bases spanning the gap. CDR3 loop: CSVGTSGANVLTF. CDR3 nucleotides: TGCAGCGTCGGGACCTCTGGGGCCAACGTCCTGACTTTC.

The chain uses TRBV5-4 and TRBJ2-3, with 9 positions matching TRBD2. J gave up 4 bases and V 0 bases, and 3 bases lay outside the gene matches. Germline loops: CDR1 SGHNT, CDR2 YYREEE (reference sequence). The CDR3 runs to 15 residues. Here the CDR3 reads CASSLGLAGPDTQYF. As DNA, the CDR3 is TGTGCCAGCAGCTTGGGGCTAGCGGGGCCAGATACGCAGTATTTT.

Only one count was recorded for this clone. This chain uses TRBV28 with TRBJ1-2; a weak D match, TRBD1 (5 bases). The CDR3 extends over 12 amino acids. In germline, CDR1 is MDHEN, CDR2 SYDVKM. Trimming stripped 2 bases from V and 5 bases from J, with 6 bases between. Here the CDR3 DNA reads TGTGCCAGCAGTTTAAGACAGTATGGCTACACCTTC. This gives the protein CASSLRQYGYTF.